This TCR beta chain derives from a study of neurological immune-mediated disorders. The ends were cut back, 5 bases at V and 4 bases at J, with 9 bases in the middle. The V gene's germline CDR1 is MNHEY and CDR2 SVGEGT. The CDR3 extends over 12 amino acids. This clonotype showed up many times. MiXCR was run by TCRdb on the 5' RACE reads, yielding one entry per CDR3 protein. This sample has 75,000 to 95,000 distinct CDR3 sequences, with about 15% found just once. The chain links TRBV6-2 or TRBV6-3 to TRBJ2-7; no definite D call. The sequence derives from a woman between 40 and 50 years old in good health. The source material was PBMCs. CDR3 DNA sequence: TGTGCCAGCAGTGCAATGAATTACGAGCAGTACGTC. Protein: CASSAMNYEQYV.